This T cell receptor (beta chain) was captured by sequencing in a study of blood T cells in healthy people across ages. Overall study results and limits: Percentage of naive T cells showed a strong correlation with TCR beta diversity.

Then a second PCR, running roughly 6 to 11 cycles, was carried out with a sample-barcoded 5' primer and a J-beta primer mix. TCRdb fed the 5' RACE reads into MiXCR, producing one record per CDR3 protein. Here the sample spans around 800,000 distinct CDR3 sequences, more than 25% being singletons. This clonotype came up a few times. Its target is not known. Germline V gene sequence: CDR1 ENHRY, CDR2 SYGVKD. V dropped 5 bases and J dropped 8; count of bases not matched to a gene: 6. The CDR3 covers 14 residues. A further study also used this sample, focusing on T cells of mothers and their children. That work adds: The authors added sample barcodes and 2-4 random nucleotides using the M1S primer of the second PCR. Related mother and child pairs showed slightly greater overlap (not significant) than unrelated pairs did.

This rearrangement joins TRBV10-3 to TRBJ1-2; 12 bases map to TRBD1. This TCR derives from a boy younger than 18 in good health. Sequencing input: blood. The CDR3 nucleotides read TGTGCCATCAGTTCGGGACAGGGGGCTGACGGCTACACCTTC. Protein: CAISSGQGADGYTF.